These 3 T cell receptor beta chains were sequenced from one sample in a study of OX40 agonist ivuxolimab in advanced cancers. TCRdb's copy holds only in-frame clones and misses some; the assay was immunoSEQ multiplex PCR. Here the sample spans approximately 66,000 clones, around 88% being singletons. The specimen comprised CD4+ or CD8+ T cells sorted from blood, sampled in a trial of the OX40 agonist ivuxolimab. These receptors came from an adult with an advanced solid tumor such as melanoma, head and neck, liver or kidney cancer.

The CDR3 loop is CTSSHPKIPKEGPYGYTF. As DNA, the CDR3 is TGCACCAGCAGCCACCCAAAGATTCCGAAGGAGGGACCCTATGGCTACACCTTC. The J gene is TRBJ1-2, the V gene TRBV1. TRBV1 is a pseudogene. The CDR3 spans 18 residues.

The chain recombines TRBV19 with TRBJ1-3; D remains unclear. CDR3 length equals 14 residues. Germline CDR1 is LNHDA and CDR2 is SQIVND (reference sequence). V lost 6 bases and J 3 bases, leaving 12 bases between the germline ends. The CDR3 nucleotides read TGTGCCAGTAGCGGCCGGGCTAGTGGAAACACCATATATTTT. Translation gives CASSGRASGNTIYF.

V gene TRBV6-8 combines with J gene TRBJ2-1; no clear D gene. The length of the CDR3 is 15 residues. Trimming took 6 bases from V and 7 from J, leaving 19 bases between them. Germline-derived CDR1 and CDR2 are MNHGY and SAAAGT. The CDR3 sequence is CASSLAGTGINEQFF. The CDR3 DNA follows: TGTGCCAGCAGCCTCGCAGGCACTGGAATAAATGAGCAGTTCTTC.